The rows below give T cell receptor beta chains drawn from one sample of a study of blood T cells in healthy people across ages. One entry per CDR3 protein, called by TCRdb with MiXCR from the 5' RACE reads. The table includes some 1 million distinct CDR3 sequences, 45% detected once. The sequenced material came from blood. These TCRs come from a woman between 55 and 75 years old in good health. CDR3s include the opening cysteine and the closing phenylalanine or tryptophan. D genes are given only for firm matches. Some rows mark clone size as missing; the rest say once, few, many or name a class of expanded clone.

V gene	clone size	J gene	D gene	CDR3 protein	CDR3 DNA
TRBV20-1	-	TRBJ2-3	-	CSARSAGNTQYF	TGCAGTGCTAGATCTGCGGGAAATACGCAGTATTTT
TRBV27	-	TRBJ2-5	-	CASRAPYQETQYF	TGTGCCAGCCGAGCCCCGTACCAAGAGACCCAGTACTTC
TRBV25-1	-	TRBJ1-2	-	CASRIQFSDGYTF	TGTGCCAGCAGGATCCAGTTCTCGGATGGCTACACCTTC
TRBV9	-	TRBJ2-5	TRBD1	CASSARTGPQETQYF	TGTGCCAGCAGCGCCCGGACAGGGCCCCAAGAGACCCAGTACTTC
TRBV28	-	TRBJ2-7	TRBD1	CATQGQIYEQYF	TGTGCCACCCAGGGACAGATCTACGAGCAGTACTTC
TRBV10-3	-	TRBJ2-1	TRBD2	CAISVHTTSGSGEQFF	TGTGCCATCAGTGTGCACACCACTAGCGGGAGCGGTGAGCAGTTCTTC
TRBV7-2	many	TRBJ2-7	-	CASSPSTSNYEQYF	TGTGCCAGCAGCCCCTCGACATCGAATTACGAGCAGTACTTC
TRBV5-1	few	TRBJ2-5	TRBD1	CASSSLWGQGETQYF	TGCGCCAGCAGCTCTCTCTGGGGACAGGGAGAGACCCAGTACTTC
TRBV29-1	-	TRBJ1-1	TRBD1	CSVGGTAEAFF	TGCAGCGTTGGTGGGACAGCTGAAGCTTTCTTT
TRBV5-4	-	TRBJ2-7	-	CASSLRQRAYEQYF	TGTGCCAGCAGCTTGCGTCAACGGGCCTACGAGCAGTACTTC
TRBV7-6	few	TRBJ2-7	TRBD2	CASGAGTNYEQYF	TGTGCCAGCGGAGCGGGAACTAACTACGAGCAGTACTTC
TRBV12-3/TRBV12-4	few	TRBJ1-2	-	CASSPIRLGSGYTF	TGTGCCAGCAGTCCCATCCGGTTAGGCTCTGGCTACACCTTC
TRBV7-9	-	TRBJ2-1	-	CKTGRNEQFF	TGTAAGACAGGGAGGAATGAGCAGTTCTTC
TRBV4-1	many	TRBJ2-1	TRBD2	CASSQGLADNEQFF	TGTGCCAGCAGCCAGGGACTAGCGGACAATGAGCAGTTCTTC
TRBV3-1	-	TRBJ2-7	TRBD2	CASSFSLTSGRSDEQYF	TGTGCCAGCAGTTTTAGCCTCACTAGCGGGAGATCCGACGAGCAGTACTTC
TRBV7-6	-	TRBJ2-3	TRBD2	CASSLYAGGPADTQYF	TGTGCCAGCAGCTTATATGCGGGAGGGCCCGCAGATACGCAGTATTTT
TRBV14	-	TRBJ2-1	-	CASSPRTGEQFF	TGTGCCAGCAGCCCGAGGACGGGTGAGCAGTTCTTC
TRBV3-1	-	TRBJ2-1	TRBD2	CASSQVLAGAPEQFF	TGTGCCAGCAGCCAAGTACTAGCGGGAGCCCCTGAGCAGTTCTTC
TRBV9	-	TRBJ1-2	-	CASSVGPDNYGYTF	TGTGCCAGCAGCGTAGGGCCTGATAACTATGGCTACACCTTC
TRBV24-1	many	TRBJ2-5	TRBD1	CATSDSQGDWEETQYF	TGTGCCACCAGTGATTCGCAGGGGGATTGGGAAGAGACCCAGTACTTC